This T cell receptor (beta chain) was sequenced for a study of beta chain features in type 1 diabetes listed by TCRdb under 2018. Context from the whole study: Mean age, gender distribution, total cell number and subset yield were not different between patients and healthy donors. Across all samples, approximately 98,000,000 sorted cells were examined, and cell number per subset correlated strongly with RNA yield. In the study, TCRB repertoires of sorted circulating CD4+ T cell subsets from recently diagnosed type 1 diabetes patients were compared with those of matched healthy donors. Naive and central memory subsets were obtained from all 30 or so donors, but regulatory and stem cell-like memory subsets were isolated from only 8 patients and 8 healthy donors.

The entire amount of isolated RNA was reverse transcribed using the High Capacity cDNA Reverse Transcription Kit, so the sequenced TCRB transcripts were expressed ones. Naive, central memory and regulatory T cell samples underwent deep immunoSEQ sequencing, averaging around 3.6 million total reads per sample. After sorted cells were lysed in RLT buffer, RNA was extracted with DNase-treated RNeasy Micro or Mini kits, with the choice depending on cell number. Each cell subset was processed separately to prevent cross-contamination, with patient and healthy donor samples processed together. Using the immunoSEQ multiplex PCR, TCRB sequences were amplified from cDNA into 87-bp fragments spanning the CDR3 region. Sequencing of the amplicons was done on the Illumina HiSeq platform. Under the source paper's analysis protocol: Synthetic template baselines were used to correct PCR bias computationally, reads within Hamming distance 2 were collapsed together, and singletons that could not be merged were discarded. Reads were aligned against IMGT to assign V, D and J genes, CDR3 length and insertions or deletions at six rearrangement sites. Within each subset, clonotype counts were normalized to sorted cell number, after which true diversity and Gini coefficients were computed with the tcR R package. The overlap coefficient, calculated on TCRB nucleotide sequences, was used to measure repertoire sharing. Out-of-frame TCRB sequences from naive cells were analyzed to stand in for the pre-selection repertoire. In its TCRdb copy, this immuneACCESS table keeps in-frame sequences only and misses some clones. Where compared with another copy, unresolved V genes explain less than half of these, and the others have no known cause. Clone size and V and J calls were adopted from that table, with D and trimming inferred from the DNA. Here the sample has 300,000 to 400,000 clones; approximately 13% occur a single time. The ten biggest clones cover approximately 0.016% of the sample.

In regard to this clone: What this receptor recognizes is not known. No much larger clone exists at a distance of one base, and base qualities are not known.

V gives up 5 bases and J gives up 2 bases, and the segment between their germline ends measures 15 bases. The CDR3 sequence holds 15 residues, the cysteine and phenylalanine included. Only the CDR3 portion is preserved as DNA: 45 bases, with reading frame beginning at the first base. CDR1 and CDR2 were assigned from the germline V gene (reference sequence) as LNHNV and YYDKDF. From each donor, a single peripheral blood sample of about 116 mL on average was drawn into heparinised tubes. Using a panel that included CD45RO, CCR7, CD25, CD127, CD95 and CD27, naive, central memory, regulatory and stem cell-like memory CD4+ T cells were sorted on a BD FACSAria II. Every sorted population had a purity above 98%. PBMCs were isolated immediately by Lymphoprep density gradient centrifugation and stained directly without culture. To minimize batch effects, samples were stained and sorted in pairs, one healthy donor with one patient per experiment.

Points the paper makes about the study in general: A moderate but significant shortening of TCRB CDR3 length was observed in type 1 diabetes patients in all four CD4+ subsets. Naive, central memory and regulatory TCRB repertoires appeared more similar among patients than among healthy donors. Because the HLA sub-analyses included only small numbers of individuals, any influence of HLA type on TCRB rearrangement was left unresolved. Sequencing cDNA rather than genomic DNA could over-represent highly expressing activated cells, although activation and CD3 levels did not differ between groups. PCR may preferentially amplify shorter templates, but because patient and control samples were amplified and corrected together, any resulting skew would affect both groups equally. Fewer insertions and more nucleotide deletions at VDJ recombination sites were observed in patients with type 1 diabetes, implying thymic rearrangement abnormalities.

This receptor chain uses TRBV15 and TRBJ2-5; the D region possibly corresponds to TRBD1 (5 bases align). This sequence was found in a woman in her late teens or twenties with type 1 diabetes. Sequenced input: naive CD4+ T cells from blood. The cell subset or site label corresponds to: true naive CD4+ T cells. The DNA sequence is TGTGCCACCAGCCGAACCCGACAGACACAAGAGACCCAGTACTTC. This translates into CATSRTRQTQETQYF.